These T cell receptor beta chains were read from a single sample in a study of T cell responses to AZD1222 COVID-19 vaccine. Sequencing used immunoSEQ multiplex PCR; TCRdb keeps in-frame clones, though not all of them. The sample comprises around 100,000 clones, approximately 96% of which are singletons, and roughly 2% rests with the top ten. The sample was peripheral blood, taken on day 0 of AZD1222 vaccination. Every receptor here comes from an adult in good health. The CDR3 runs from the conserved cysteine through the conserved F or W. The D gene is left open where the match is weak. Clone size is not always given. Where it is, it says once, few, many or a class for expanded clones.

CDR3 protein: CASSQELQQGSEKLFF
CDR3 DNA: TGCGCCAGCAGCCAAGAGCTTCAACAGGGGAGTGAAAAACTGTTTTTT
V gene: TRBV4-3
D gene: TRBD1
J gene: TRBJ1-4
clone size: NA

CDR3 protein: CASSFRGAWLTDTQYF
CDR3 DNA: TGTGCCAGCAGCTTTCGGGGGGCCTGGTTAACAGATACGCAGTATTTT
V gene: TRBV11-2
D gene: NA
J gene: TRBJ2-3
clone size: NA

CDR3 protein: CASSGYRTATNEKLFF
CDR3 DNA: TGTGCCAGCAGCGGGTACAGGACCGCAACTAATGAAAAACTGTTTTTT
V gene: TRBV25-1
D gene: NA
J gene: TRBJ1-4
clone size: NA

CDR3 protein: CASSFFLQGPKRGTEAFF
CDR3 DNA: TGTGCCAGCAGCTTCTTCTTGCAGGGGCCGAAGCGGGGCACTGAAGCTTTCTTT
V gene: TRBV7-8
D gene: NA
J gene: TRBJ1-1
clone size: once

CDR3 protein: CASSKVKGTGGHQQETQYF
CDR3 DNA: TGTGCCAGCAGCAAAGTCAAAGGGACAGGGGGCCACCAACAAGAGACCCAGTACTTC
V gene: TRBV21-1
D gene: NA
J gene: TRBJ2-5
clone size: NA

CDR3 protein: CSASSPSAYEQYF
CDR3 DNA: TGCAGTGCTAGTTCCCCCAGCGCTTACGAGCAGTACTTC
V gene: TRBV20-1
D gene: NA
J gene: TRBJ2-7
clone size: NA

CDR3 protein: CASSGTGGGNQPQHF
CDR3 DNA: TGTGCCAGCAGTGGGACAGGGGGAGGCAATCAGCCCCAGCATTTT
V gene: TRBV28
D gene: TRBD1
J gene: TRBJ1-5
clone size: NA

CDR3 protein: CASGSGQGAQGEQYF
CDR3 DNA: TGTGCTAGTGGTTCAGGACAGGGGGCCCAGGGCGAGCAGTACTTC
V gene: TRBV12-5
D gene: TRBD1
J gene: TRBJ2-7
clone size: NA

CDR3 protein: CASSLRRGRDNSPLHF
CDR3 DNA: TGTGCCAGCAGCTTAAGAAGGGGTAGGGATAATTCACCCCTCCACTTT
V gene: TRBV7-3
D gene: NA
J gene: TRBJ1-6
clone size: NA

CDR3 protein: CASSSALGGSGNQPQHF
CDR3 DNA: TGTGCCAGCAGCTCGGCCCTGGGGGGCTCGGGCAATCAGCCCCAGCATTTT
V gene: TRBV7-9
D gene: NA
J gene: TRBJ1-5
clone size: NA

CDR3 protein: CATSRELRDQPQHF
CDR3 DNA: TGTGCCACCAGCAGGGAGTTGAGGGACCAGCCCCAGCATTTT
V gene: TRBV15
D gene: NA
J gene: TRBJ1-5
clone size: NA

CDR3 protein: CASSLVSTNYGYTF
CDR3 DNA: TGCGCCAGCAGCTTGGTTAGTACTAACTATGGCTACACCTTC
V gene: TRBV5-1
D gene: NA
J gene: TRBJ1-2
clone size: NA

CDR3 protein: CASSQDSTGGRNQPQHF
CDR3 DNA: TGCGCCAGCAGCCAAGATTCTACTGGGGGGAGAAATCAGCCCCAGCATTTT
V gene: TRBV4-1
D gene: NA
J gene: TRBJ1-5
clone size: once

CDR3 protein: CAISEHRLTGEQYF
CDR3 DNA: TGTGCCATCAGTGAGCATCGGCTGACCGGCGAGCAGTACTTC
V gene: TRBV10-3
D gene: NA
J gene: TRBJ2-7
clone size: NA

CDR3 protein: CASRRTSGRVGDTQYF
CDR3 DNA: TGTGCCAGCAGGAGGACTAGCGGGAGAGTTGGAGATACGCAGTATTTT
V gene: TRBV28
D gene: TRBD2
J gene: TRBJ2-3
clone size: NA

CDR3 protein: CASSETSGNTDTQYF
CDR3 DNA: TGCGCCAGCAGTGAGACTAGCGGGAACACAGATACGCAGTATTTT
V gene: TRBV10-1
D gene: TRBD2
J gene: TRBJ2-3
clone size: NA

CDR3 protein: CASSPQGGVMNTEAFF
CDR3 DNA: TGTGCCAGTAGTCCCCAAGGGGGCGTAATGAACACTGAAGCTTTCTTT
V gene: TRBV19
D gene: TRBD1
J gene: TRBJ1-1
clone size: NA

CDR3 protein: CASSVGAGRTYNEQFF
CDR3 DNA: TGTGCCAGCAGCGTAGGGGCAGGGAGAACCTACAATGAGCAGTTCTTC
V gene: TRBV9
D gene: NA
J gene: TRBJ2-1
clone size: NA

CDR3 protein: CAISEEQRVYGYTF
CDR3 DNA: TGTGCCATCAGTGAGGAACAGAGAGTCTATGGCTACACCTTC
V gene: TRBV10-3
D gene: NA
J gene: TRBJ1-2
clone size: NA

CDR3 protein: CASSYSIVEGPYGYTF
CDR3 DNA: TGTGCCAGCAGTTACTCGATTGTCGAAGGGCCATATGGCTACACCTTC
V gene: TRBV6-5
D gene: NA
J gene: TRBJ1-2
clone size: NA

CDR3 protein: CASSDSETGELFF
CDR3 DNA: TGTGCCAGCAGTGATTCGGAGACCGGGGAGCTGTTTTTT
V gene: TRBV6-4
D gene: NA
J gene: TRBJ2-2
clone size: NA

CDR3 protein: CATSRDGGGEQYF
CDR3 DNA: TGTGCCACCAGCAGAGACGGGGGAGGCGAGCAGTACTTC
V gene: TRBV15
D gene: NA
J gene: TRBJ2-7
clone size: NA

CDR3 protein: CASSPLGERDYNEQFF
CDR3 DNA: TGCGCCAGCAGCCCCTTAGGGGAACGGGATTACAATGAGCAGTTCTTC
V gene: TRBV4-1
D gene: NA
J gene: TRBJ2-1
clone size: NA

CDR3 protein: CASSQGVISIHGYTF
CDR3 DNA: TGTGCCAGCAGCCAAGGGGTTATCTCTATCCATGGCTACACCTTC
V gene: TRBV3-1/TRBV3-2
D gene: NA
J gene: TRBJ1-2
clone size: NA

CDR3 protein: CASSLGAGREQFF
CDR3 DNA: TGTGCCAGCAGCTTAGGGGCAGGGCGTGAGCAGTTCTTC
V gene: TRBV11-2
D gene: NA
J gene: TRBJ2-1
clone size: NA

CDR3 protein: CATSNLSGEQYF
CDR3 DNA: TGTGCCACCAGCAATTTAAGCGGCGAGCAGTACTTC
V gene: TRBV15
D gene: NA
J gene: TRBJ2-7
clone size: NA

CDR3 protein: CASSSIDREVNTEAFF
CDR3 DNA: TGTGCCAGCAGCTCCATAGACAGGGAGGTGAACACTGAAGCTTTCTTT
V gene: TRBV5-6
D gene: TRBD1
J gene: TRBJ1-1
clone size: NA

CDR3 protein: CASSRDRGYSPLHF
CDR3 DNA: TGTGCCAGCAGCCGGGACAGGGGCTATTCACCCCTCCACTTT
V gene: TRBV2
D gene: TRBD1
J gene: TRBJ1-6
clone size: few

CDR3 protein: CASSPPGGPFSNQPQHF
CDR3 DNA: TGTGCCAGCAGCCCCCCGGGCGGTCCGTTTAGCAATCAGCCCCAGCATTTT
V gene: TRBV7-8
D gene: NA
J gene: TRBJ1-5
clone size: NA

CDR3 protein: CASSEASVLPVGLNPGRYEQYF
CDR3 DNA: TGTGCCAGCAGTGAAGCGTCGGTTCTTCCCGTCGGGTTGAACCCGGGTCGCTACGAGCAGTACTTC
V gene: TRBV6-1
D gene: NA
J gene: TRBJ2-7
clone size: NA

CDR3 protein: CASSLWGGGLIEQFF
CDR3 DNA: TGTGCCAGCAGCTTATGGGGGGGAGGCCTAATTGAGCAGTTCTTC
V gene: TRBV11-1
D gene: TRBD2
J gene: TRBJ2-1
clone size: NA

CDR3 protein: CASSLRTGQGAGEQYF
CDR3 DNA: TGTGCCAGCAGCTTAAGGACGGGACAGGGGGCTGGCGAGCAGTACTTC
V gene: TRBV13
D gene: TRBD1
J gene: TRBJ2-7
clone size: NA

CDR3 protein: CASSIPGQGSGSEQYF
CDR3 DNA: TGTGCCAGTAGTATTCCGGGACAGGGGTCAGGTAGCGAGCAGTACTTC
V gene: TRBV19
D gene: TRBD1
J gene: TRBJ2-7
clone size: NA

CDR3 protein: CASSQVSGGSLSYEQYF
CDR3 DNA: TGTGCCAGCAGCCAAGTTTCGGGCGGTTCCTTATCCTACGAGCAGTACTTC
V gene: TRBV4-2
D gene: NA
J gene: TRBJ2-7
clone size: once

CDR3 protein: CASSQEVSPPNQPQHF
CDR3 DNA: TGTGCCAGCAGCCAAGAAGTCAGTCCCCCGAATCAGCCCCAGCATTTT
V gene: TRBV4-2
D gene: NA
J gene: TRBJ1-5
clone size: NA

CDR3 protein: CASSPRDRGYYGYTF
CDR3 DNA: TGTGCCAGCTCGCCCCGGGACAGGGGCTACTATGGCTACACCTTC
V gene: TRBV18
D gene: TRBD1
J gene: TRBJ1-2
clone size: NA

CDR3 protein: CASSQDWAALNSPLHF
CDR3 DNA: TGTGCCAGCAGCCAAGATTGGGCAGCACTTAATTCACCCCTCCACTTT
V gene: TRBV3-1/TRBV3-2
D gene: NA
J gene: TRBJ1-6
clone size: NA

CDR3 protein: CASSERGSSYEQYF
CDR3 DNA: TGTGCCAGCAGTGAGCGGGGGAGCTCCTACGAGCAGTACTTC
V gene: TRBV2
D gene: TRBD2
J gene: TRBJ2-7
clone size: NA

CDR3 protein: CASSFEPEQETQYF
CDR3 DNA: TGTGCCAGCAGCTTTGAACCAGAACAAGAGACCCAGTACTTC
V gene: TRBV7-6
D gene: NA
J gene: TRBJ2-5
clone size: NA

CDR3 protein: CASSQGTDSYGYTF
CDR3 DNA: TGCGCCAGCAGCCAAGGGACAGACTCATATGGCTACACCTTC
V gene: TRBV5-1
D gene: TRBD1
J gene: TRBJ1-2
clone size: few

CDR3 protein: CASSFSGRGNTEAFF
CDR3 DNA: TGTGCCAGCAGTTTCTCAGGGAGGGGGAACACTGAAGCTTTCTTT
V gene: TRBV6-5
D gene: NA
J gene: TRBJ1-1
clone size: NA

CDR3 protein: CASSQASWGNQPQHF
CDR3 DNA: TGTGCCAGCAGCCAAGCAAGCTGGGGCAATCAGCCCCAGCATTTT
V gene: TRBV3-1/TRBV3-2
D gene: NA
J gene: TRBJ1-5
clone size: NA

CDR3 protein: CASSLRPVAGAYEQYF
CDR3 DNA: TGTGCCAGCAGCCTACGCCCAGTAGCGGGAGCCTACGAGCAGTACTTC
V gene: TRBV27
D gene: TRBD2
J gene: TRBJ2-7
clone size: NA

CDR3 protein: CATSDSNSIYGYTF
CDR3 DNA: TGTGCCACCAGTGATTCAAACAGCATCTATGGCTACACCTTC
V gene: TRBV24-1
D gene: NA
J gene: TRBJ1-2
clone size: NA

CDR3 protein: CASSPDRGMSGYTF
CDR3 DNA: TGTGCCAGCTCACCAGACAGGGGAATGTCTGGCTACACCTTC
V gene: TRBV18
D gene: TRBD1
J gene: TRBJ1-2
clone size: NA

CDR3 protein: CASSEVGQIEAFF
CDR3 DNA: TGTGCCAGCAGTGAAGTTGGACAAATAGAAGCTTTCTTT
V gene: TRBV6-1
D gene: NA
J gene: TRBJ1-1
clone size: NA

CDR3 protein: CASSRNTEAFF
CDR3 DNA: TGTGCCAGCAGTCGTAACACTGAAGCTTTCTTT
V gene: TRBV6-5
D gene: NA
J gene: TRBJ1-1
clone size: NA

CDR3 protein: CARSLTGGGYEQYF
CDR3 DNA: TGTGCCAGATCCCTCACAGGGGGGGGTTACGAGCAGTACTTC
V gene: TRBV2
D gene: NA
J gene: TRBJ2-7
clone size: few

CDR3 protein: CASSEGRGTEAFF
CDR3 DNA: TGTGCCAGCAGTGAGGGTCGAGGCACTGAAGCTTTCTTT
V gene: TRBV12-3/TRBV12-4
D gene: NA
J gene: TRBJ1-1
clone size: NA

CDR3 protein: CASSQLQGGDEKLFF
CDR3 DNA: TGCGCCAGCTCGCAACTACAGGGGGGGGATGAAAAACTGTTTTTT
V gene: TRBV5-1
D gene: TRBD1
J gene: TRBJ1-4
clone size: NA